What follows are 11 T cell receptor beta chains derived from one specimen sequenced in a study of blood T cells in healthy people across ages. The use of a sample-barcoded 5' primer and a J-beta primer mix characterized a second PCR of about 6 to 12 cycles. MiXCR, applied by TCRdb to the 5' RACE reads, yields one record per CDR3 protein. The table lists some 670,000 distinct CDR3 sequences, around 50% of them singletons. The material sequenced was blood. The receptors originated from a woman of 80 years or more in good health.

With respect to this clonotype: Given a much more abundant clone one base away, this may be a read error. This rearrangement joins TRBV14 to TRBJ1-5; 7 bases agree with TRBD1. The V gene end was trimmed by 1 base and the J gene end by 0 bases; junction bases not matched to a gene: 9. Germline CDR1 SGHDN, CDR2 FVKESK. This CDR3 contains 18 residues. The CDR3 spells CASSQVRPGGDSNQPQHF. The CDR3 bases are TGTGCCAGCAGCCAAGTCCGGCCAGGGGGGGATAGCAATCAGCCCCAGCATTTT.

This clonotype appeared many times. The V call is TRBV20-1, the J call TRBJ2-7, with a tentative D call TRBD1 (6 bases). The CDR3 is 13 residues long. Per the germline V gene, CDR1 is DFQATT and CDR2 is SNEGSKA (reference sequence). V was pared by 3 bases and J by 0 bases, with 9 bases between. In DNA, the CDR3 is TGCAGTGCTAGCGAACAGGGCTCCTACGAGCAGTACTTC. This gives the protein CSASEQGSYEQYF.

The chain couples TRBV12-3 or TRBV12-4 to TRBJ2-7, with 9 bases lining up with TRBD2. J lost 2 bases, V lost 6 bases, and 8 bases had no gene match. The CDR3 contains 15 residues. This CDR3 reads CASRPSSGVPYEQYF. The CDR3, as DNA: TGTGCCAGCAGACCGTCTAGCGGGGTTCCCTACGAGCAGTACTTC.

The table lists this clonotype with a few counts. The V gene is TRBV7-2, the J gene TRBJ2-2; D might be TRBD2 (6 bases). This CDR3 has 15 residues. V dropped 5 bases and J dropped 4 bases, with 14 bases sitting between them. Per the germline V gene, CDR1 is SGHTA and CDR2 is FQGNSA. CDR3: CASSPTSQSTGELFF. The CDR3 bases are TGTGCCAGCAGCCCTACTAGCCAGAGCACCGGGGAGCTGTTTTTT.

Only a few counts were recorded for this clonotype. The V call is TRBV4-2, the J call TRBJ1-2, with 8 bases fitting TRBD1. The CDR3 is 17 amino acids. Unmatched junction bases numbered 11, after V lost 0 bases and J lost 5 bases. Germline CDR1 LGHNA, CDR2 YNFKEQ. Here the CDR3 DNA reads TGTGCCAGCAGCCAAGATATTAGCAGGGGGCCTGGTTATGGCTACACCTTC. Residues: CASSQDISRGPGYGYTF.

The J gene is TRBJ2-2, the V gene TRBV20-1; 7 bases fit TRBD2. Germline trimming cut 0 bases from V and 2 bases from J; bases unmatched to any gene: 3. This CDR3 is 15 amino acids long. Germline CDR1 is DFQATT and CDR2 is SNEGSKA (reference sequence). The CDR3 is CSARDGRTNTGELFF. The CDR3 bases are TGCAGTGCTAGAGACGGGAGGACCAACACCGGGGAGCTGTTTTTT.

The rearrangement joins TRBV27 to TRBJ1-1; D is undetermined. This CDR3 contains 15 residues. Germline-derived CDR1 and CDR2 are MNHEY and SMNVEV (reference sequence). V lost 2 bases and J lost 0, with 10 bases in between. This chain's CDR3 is CASSLLQDVNTEAFF. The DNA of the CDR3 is TGTGCCAGCAGTTTACTACAAGATGTGAACACTGAAGCTTTCTTT.

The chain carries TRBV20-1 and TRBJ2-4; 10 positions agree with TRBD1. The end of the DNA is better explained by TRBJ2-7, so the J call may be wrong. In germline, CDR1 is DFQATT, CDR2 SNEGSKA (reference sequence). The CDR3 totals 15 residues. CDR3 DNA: TGCAGTGCTCTAAGACCCGGGACAGGGGCGTACGAGCAGTACTTC. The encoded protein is CSALRPGTGAYEQYF.

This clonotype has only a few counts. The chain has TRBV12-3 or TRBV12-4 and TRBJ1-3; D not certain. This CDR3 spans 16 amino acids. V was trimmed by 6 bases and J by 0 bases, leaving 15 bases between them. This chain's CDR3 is CASSLIPPSSGNTIYF. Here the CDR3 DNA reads TGTGCCAGCAGCCTAATACCACCGAGCTCTGGAAACACCATATATTTT.

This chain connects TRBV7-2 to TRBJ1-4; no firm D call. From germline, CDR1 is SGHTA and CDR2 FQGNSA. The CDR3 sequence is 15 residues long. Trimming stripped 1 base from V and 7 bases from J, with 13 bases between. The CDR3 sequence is CASSLGVAWSEKLFF. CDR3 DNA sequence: TGTGCCAGCAGCTTAGGGGTTGCGTGGAGTGAAAAACTGTTTTTT.

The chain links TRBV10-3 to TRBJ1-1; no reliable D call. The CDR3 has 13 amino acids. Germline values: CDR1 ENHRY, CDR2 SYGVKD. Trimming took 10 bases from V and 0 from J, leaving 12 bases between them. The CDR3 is CATLNVLNTEAFF. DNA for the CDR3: TGTGCCACCCTGAATGTATTGAACACTGAAGCTTTCTTT.